This T cell receptor (beta chain) was sequenced during a study of T-cell reconstitution after alpha-beta-depleted transplantation in children. This CDR3 comprises 16 residues. Germline CDR1 KGHDR, CDR2 SFDVKD. V shed 2 bases, J shed 3 bases, and the junction held 7 bases outside the gene matches. Unique molecular identifiers featured in how the TCRbeta library was prepared. Each CDR3 protein is one row after TCRdb ran MiXCR on the PCR reads. The sample contains some 550,000 distinct CDR3 sequences, 15% to 20% of which appear only once. In this sample, this clonotype turned up a few times. Sequencing was performed on PBMCs from the stem cell graft donor, taken from the stem cell graft. The chain uses TRBV24-1 and TRBJ2-3; TRBD1 aligns across 7 bases. The clonotype comes from a human donor who donated a stem cell graft to a child with acute lymphoblastic leukemia. This chain's CDR3 is CATSDYRGAVTDTQYF. Here the CDR3 DNA reads TGTGCCACCAGTGATTACAGGGGCGCGGTGACAGATACGCAGTATTTT.